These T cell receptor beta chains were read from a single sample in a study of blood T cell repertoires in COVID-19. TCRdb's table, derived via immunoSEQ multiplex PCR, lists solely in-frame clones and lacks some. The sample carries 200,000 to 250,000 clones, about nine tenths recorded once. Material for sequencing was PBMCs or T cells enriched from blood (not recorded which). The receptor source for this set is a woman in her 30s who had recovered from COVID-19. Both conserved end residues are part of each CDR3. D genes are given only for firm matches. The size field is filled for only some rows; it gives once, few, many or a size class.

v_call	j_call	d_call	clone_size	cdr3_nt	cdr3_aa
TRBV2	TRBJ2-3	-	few	TGTGCCAGCAGGGGGGACTCCTTTGGAGGCACAGATACGCAGTATTTT	CASRGDSFGGTDTQYF
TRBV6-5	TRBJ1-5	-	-	TGTGCCAGCACCGAACTGCCTAGCAATCAGCCCCAGCATTTT	CASTELPSNQPQHF
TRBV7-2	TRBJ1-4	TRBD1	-	TGTGCCAGCAGCTTAGCACGCCTCGGGACAGGGGCTGAAAAACTGTTTTTT	CASSLARLGTGAEKLFF
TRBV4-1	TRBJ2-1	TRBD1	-	TGCGCCAGCAGCTCCCGGACAGGCCAGTTCTTC	CASSSRTGQFF
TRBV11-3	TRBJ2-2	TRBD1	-	TGTGCCAGCAGCGATGAACCGGACAGGGCGACCGGGGAGCTGTTTTTT	CASSDEPDRATGELFF
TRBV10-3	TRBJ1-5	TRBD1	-	TGTGCCATCAGTGAGTCGGGACAGTTCAATCAGCCCCAGCATTTT	CAISESGQFNQPQHF
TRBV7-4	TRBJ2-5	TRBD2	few	TGTGCCAGCAGCTTAACTAGCGGGGGGCCCGAGACCCAGTACTTC	CASSLTSGGPETQYF
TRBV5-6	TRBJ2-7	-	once	TGTGCCAGCAGCGCGGGGCTCAGGGACGGAATGTGGGAGCAGTACTTC	CASSAGLRDGMWEQYF
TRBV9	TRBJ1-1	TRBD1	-	TGTGCCAGCAGCGTCGGCAGGGGGCAGTACACTGAAGCTTTCTTT	CASSVGRGQYTEAFF
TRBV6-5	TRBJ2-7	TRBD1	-	TGTGCCAGCAGTTCAGGGGGCGCCGAGCAGTACTTC	CASSSGGAEQYF
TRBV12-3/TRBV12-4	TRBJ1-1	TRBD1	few	TGTGCCAGCAATCTACAGGGGATTGAAGCTTTCTTT	CASNLQGIEAFF
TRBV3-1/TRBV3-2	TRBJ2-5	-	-	TGTGCCAGCAGCCACGGGGAGTTAGAGACCCAGTACTTC	CASSHGELETQYF
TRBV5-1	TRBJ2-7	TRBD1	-	TGCGCCAGCAGCTTGGGGGACAGGGTCCACGAGCAGTACTTC	CASSLGDRVHEQYF
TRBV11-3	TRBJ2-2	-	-	TGTGCCAGCAGCTTAGGTCGGAACACCGGGGAGCTGTTTTTT	CASSLGRNTGELFF
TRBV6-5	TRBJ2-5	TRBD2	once	TGTGCCAGCAGTTACTCGGGTAGCGGGGGGTCAGAGACCCAGTACTTC	CASSYSGSGGSETQYF
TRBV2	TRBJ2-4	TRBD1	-	TGTGCCAGCAGTATCGGGACAGACAAAAACATTCAGTACTTC	CASSIGTDKNIQYF
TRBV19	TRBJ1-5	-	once	TGTGCCAGTAGCACCCCCATTAGATCCGAGGGCAATCAGCCCCAGCATTTT	CASSTPIRSEGNQPQHF
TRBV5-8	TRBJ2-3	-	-	TGTGCCAGCAGCTTGGAGCCAGTGACTAGCACAGATACGCAGTATTTT	CASSLEPVTSTDTQYF
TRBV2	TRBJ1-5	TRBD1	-	TGTGCCAGCAGCTGGGGACAGGGCTATCAGCCCCAGCATTTT	CASSWGQGYQPQHF
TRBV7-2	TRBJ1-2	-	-	TGTGCCAGCAGCTTAGTCAGGGCAAACTATGGCTACACCTTC	CASSLVRANYGYTF
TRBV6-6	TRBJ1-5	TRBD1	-	TGTGCCAGCAGCGGGACAGCTCAGCCCCAGCATTTT	CASSGTAQPQHF
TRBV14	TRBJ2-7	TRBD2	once	TGTGCCAGCAGCCAACTTCAGCGGGGGTACGAGCAGTACTTC	CASSQLQRGYEQYF
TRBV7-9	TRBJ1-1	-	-	TGTGCCAGCAGCTTGACGGGGGTGAACACTGAAGCTTTCTTT	CASSLTGVNTEAFF
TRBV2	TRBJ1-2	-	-	TGTGCCAGCAGTCCCACAGGTTATGGCTACACCTTC	CASSPTGYGYTF
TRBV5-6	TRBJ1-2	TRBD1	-	TGTGCCAGCAGCTTGGGGACAGGGGCCCACTATGGCTACACCTTC	CASSLGTGAHYGYTF
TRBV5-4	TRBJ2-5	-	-	TGTGCCAGCAGCTTGTCAAGCGGGGACATAGAGACCCAGTACTTC	CASSLSSGDIETQYF
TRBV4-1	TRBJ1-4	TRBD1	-	TGCGCCAGCAGCCAGCTCCGGGACAGTTATGAAAAACTGTTTTTT	CASSQLRDSYEKLFF
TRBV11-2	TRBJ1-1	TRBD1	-	TGTGCCAGCACCATCTTGACAGGGATGGTCACTGAAGCTTTCTTT	CASTILTGMVTEAFF
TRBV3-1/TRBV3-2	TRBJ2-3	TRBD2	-	TGTGCCAGCAGCCAAGATCAGGGAGCGGGGGGGGAAGATACGCAGTATTTT	CASSQDQGAGGEDTQYF
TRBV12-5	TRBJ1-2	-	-	TGTGCTAGTGGTTTGGTACCGGAAGGGGTGGTTAATGGCTACACCTTC	CASGLVPEGVVNGYTF
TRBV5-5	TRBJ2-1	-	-	TGTGCCAGCAGGTATTTGATTAGGGGTGATGAGCAGTTCTTC	CASRYLIRGDEQFF
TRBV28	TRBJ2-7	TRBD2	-	TGTGCCAGCTTGGGGCGGGGGGGCCTCGAGCAGTACTTC	CASLGRGGLEQYF
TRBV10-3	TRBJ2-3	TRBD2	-	TGTGCCATCAGTGAGGGAAGGTCGGGAGGTACGCAGTATTTT	CAISEGRSGGTQYF
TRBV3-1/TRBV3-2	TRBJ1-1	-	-	TGTGCCAGCAGCCAAGCCTTGGACAGAATGAACACTGAAGCTTTCTTT	CASSQALDRMNTEAFF
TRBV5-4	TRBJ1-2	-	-	TGTGCCAGCAGCCTGGGGAGAGATTATGGCTACACCTTC	CASSLGRDYGYTF
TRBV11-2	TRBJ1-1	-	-	TGTGCCAGCAGCTTAATCAGTTACATGAACACTGAAGCTTTCTTT	CASSLISYMNTEAFF
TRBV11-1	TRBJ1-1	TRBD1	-	TGTGCCAGCAGTTTCCAGACAGGGGTGGGCACTGAAGCTTTCTTT	CASSFQTGVGTEAFF
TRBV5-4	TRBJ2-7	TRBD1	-	TGTGCCAGCAGCTTGGGGACAGGGCCATACGAGCAGTACTTC	CASSLGTGPYEQYF
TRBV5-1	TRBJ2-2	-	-	TGCGCCAGCAGCCCACTTGGCGCTAGCAACACCGGGGAGCTGTTTTTT	CASSPLGASNTGELFF